This T cell receptor beta chain was sequenced for a study of blood T cell repertoires in COVID-19. The CDR3 runs to 14 residues. The junction had 3 bases not matched to a gene; V was cut back by 4 bases and J by 2 bases. Per germline, CDR1 SGHAT and CDR2 FQNNGV. Repertoires were generated with immunoSEQ multiplex PCR, while TCRdb's copy carries only in-frame clones and drops some. The sample lists 250,000 to 400,000 clones; roughly 90% were seen once. V and J are TRBV11-2 and TRBJ2-7, with TRBD1 identical over 9 bases. Specimen: peripheral blood. This clonotype was sampled from a woman aged 30 to 39 with COVID-19, enrolled during active disease. The CDR3 nucleotides are TGTGCCAGCAGCTCCGGGACAGGGCCCTACGAGCAGTACTTC. It encodes CASSSGTGPYEQYF.